Presented here are 31 T cell receptor beta chains from one specimen sequenced in a study of shared clonotypes between healthy human individuals. The table came from immunoSEQ multiplex PCR; TCRdb's copy has only in-frame clones and leaves some out. The profile covers approximately 640,000 clones, with about 90% appearing a single time and roughly 36% taken by the ten largest. Sequenced input: memory CD8+ T cells from PBMCs. Subset in this sample: CD45RO+ cells pooled with CCR7-negative TemRA cells. Source of these receptors: a man aged 18 to 35 in good health. Some clones in this sample may be carry-over from other donors' samples.

In this sample, this clone turned up once. The chain has TRBV5-8 and TRBJ2-5, with 7 bases lining up with TRBD1. The J segment lost 3 bases and the V segment lost 4 bases, leaving 12 bases of the junction unmatched. Germline-derived CDR1 and CDR2 are SGHTS and YDEGEE. The CDR3 totals 16 residues. CDR3 DNA sequence: TGTGCCAGCAGCCTCGATGTCGGGACAGCAGAAGAGACCCAGTACTTC. This sequence encodes CASSLDVGTAEETQYF. Combining the CDR3 with reference TRBV5-8 and TRBJ2-5 gives the whole variable domain EAGVTQSPTHLIKTRGQQATLRCSPISGHTSVYWYQQALGLGLQFLLWYDEGEERNRGNFPPRFSGRQFPNYSSELNVNALELEDSALYLCASSLDVGTAEETQYFGPGTRLLVL.

CDR3 sequence reads: CASTRKGIREYGYTF. CDR3 nucleotides: TGTGCCAGCACCAGAAAAGGGATCAGGGAATATGGCTACACCTTC. The chain is built from TRBV7-3 and TRBJ1-2, with D maybe TRBD1 (5 bases). The CDR3 is 15 amino acids. V was cut by 7 bases and J by 5 bases, with 20 bases left in between. Per germline, CDR1 SGHTA and CDR2 FQGTGA. Supplemented by reference TRBV7-3 and TRBJ1-2, the full variable domain reads GAGVSQTPSNKVTEKGKYVELRCDPISGHTALYWYRQSLGQGPEFLIYFQGTGAADDSGLPNDRFFAVRPEGSVSTLKIQRTERGDSAVYLCASTRKGIREYGYTFGSGTRLTVV.

The chain recombines TRBV28 with TRBJ2-1; 8 bases line up with TRBD2. V shed 1 base, J shed 0 bases, and the junction held 5 bases outside the gene matches. This CDR3 region has 17 residues. The V gene's germline CDR1 is MDHEN and CDR2 SYDVKM. CDR3 bases: TGTGCCAGCAGTTTATCGGGCGGGGGGAGCTCCTACAATGAGCAGTTCTTC. Its protein product is CASSLSGGGSSYNEQFF. The full variable domain, with the rest looked up from reference TRBV28 and TRBJ2-1, is DVKVTQSSRYLVKRTGEKVFLECVQDMDHENMFWYRQDPGLGLRLIYFSYDVKMKEKGDIPEGYSVSREKKERFSLILESASTNQTSMYLCASSLSGGGSSYNEQFFGPGTRLTVL.

The CDR3 spells CASSLDRFGTGELFF. The CDR3 DNA reads TGTGCCAGCAGCTTGGACAGGTTCGGCACCGGGGAGCTGTTTTTT. The chain employs TRBV7-9 and TRBJ2-2; 7 bases align to TRBD1. The germline V gene encodes CDR1 SEHNR and CDR2 FQNEAQ (reference sequence). This CDR3 has 15 residues. Unmatched junction bases numbered 5, after V lost 3 bases and J lost 4 bases.

The chain has TRBV4-3 and TRBJ2-1; D is perhaps TRBD1 (5 bases). The CDR3 loop spans 16 amino acids. Germline CDR1 is LGHNA and CDR2 is YSLEER. Trimming left V 4 bases short and J 0 bases short, with 13 bases between. The CDR3: CASSLGPRDSYNEQFF. CDR3 in DNA: TGCGCCAGCAGCCTGGGGCCTCGCGACTCCTACAATGAGCAGTTCTTC.

The chain carries TRBV7-2 and TRBJ2-7, with a tentative D call TRBD2 (6 bases). Germline lookup yields CDR1 SGHTA and CDR2 FQGNSA. V lost 3 bases and J 2 bases, leaving 14 bases between the germline ends. CDR3 length equals 15 residues. CDR3 sequence reads: CASSFQTRTAYEQYF. CDR3 in DNA: TGTGCCAGCAGCTTCCAGACTAGAACCGCCTACGAGCAGTACTTC.

The chain recombines TRBV7-8 with TRBJ2-1; no firm D call. The CDR3 has 15 amino acids. Germline V lookup: CDR1 SGHVS, CDR2 FQNEAQ. Trimming shortened V by 4 bases and J by 0 bases, and 10 bases separated the two germline ends. The chain's CDR3 is CASSSDPRSYNEQFF. CDR3 bases: TGTGCCAGCAGCTCTGACCCCCGCTCCTACAATGAGCAGTTCTTC.

The rearrangement links TRBV9 to TRBJ1-2; D possibly corresponds to TRBD1 (6 bases). This CDR3 region has 15 residues. Germline V gene data show CDR1 as SGDLS and CDR2 as YYNGEE. Trimming removed 0 bases from V and 1 base from J, with 10 bases in between. Here the CDR3 reads CASSVANRDNYGYTF. Written as DNA, the CDR3 is TGTGCCAGCAGCGTAGCTAACAGGGATAACTATGGCTACACCTTC. Complete variable domain (other parts from reference TRBV9 and TRBJ1-2): DSGVTQTPKHLITATGQRVTLRCSPRSGDLSVYWYQQSLDQGLQFLIQYYNGEERAKGNILERFSAQQFPDLHSELNLSSLELGDSALYFCASSVANRDNYGYTFGSGTRLTVV.

The chain combines TRBV14 with TRBJ2-6; D is undetermined. Per germline, CDR1 SGHDN and CDR2 FVKESK. V gave up 3 bases and J gave up 5 bases, with 20 bases separating them. There are 18 residues in the CDR3. The CDR3 protein is CASSQKWQVDLRANVLTF. The CDR3 nucleotides are TGTGCCAGCAGCCAGAAGTGGCAGGTCGATTTAAGGGCCAACGTCCTGACTTTC.

The gene calls are TRBV2 and TRBJ2-5; 10 bases line up with TRBD2. The DNA end lines up better with TRBJ2-7; the J call may be wrong. The CDR3 sequence is 15 residues long. Germline CDR1 reads SNHLY; CDR2 reads FYNNEI. The CDR3 DNA follows: TGTGCCAGCACTAACGGGACTAGCGCATACTACGAGCAGTACTTC. Its protein is CASTNGTSAYYEQYF.

The V and J genes are TRBV6-1 and TRBJ2-1, with 7 bases identical to TRBD1. The CDR3 is 15 residues long. V lost 6 bases, J lost 3 bases, and 8 bases stayed unmatched. Germline assignment: CDR1 MNHNS and CDR2 SASEGT. CDR3 sequence: CASSLYRGLYNEQFF. In DNA form, the CDR3 reads TGTGCCAGCAGCCTTTACAGGGGCCTCTACAATGAGCAGTTCTTC.

CDR3 region: CASSSRGGELFF. In DNA form, the CDR3 reads TGTGCCAGCAGCTCCAGAGGCGGGGAGCTGTTTTTT. The chain links TRBV11-3 to TRBJ2-2; no reliable D call. Trimming stripped 4 bases from V and 7 bases from J, with 7 bases between. Germline V CDR1 and CDR2: SGHNT, YENEEA. CDR3 size: 12 residues.

This clone was seen a handful of times. The chain uses TRBV10-3 and TRBJ1-2; D ambiguous. The CDR3 runs to 13 residues. Looked up from germline, CDR1 is ENHRY and CDR2 is SYGVKD. CDR3 DNA sequence: TGTGCGTCCCAGGTGGGCGAAAACTATGGCTACACCTTC. Translation gives CASQVGENYGYTF.

This rearrangement joins TRBV14 to TRBJ2-5; no reliable D call. Per the germline V gene, CDR1 is SGHDN and CDR2 is FVKESK. Trimming took 0 bases from V and 1 from J, leaving 9 bases between them. There are 15 residues in the CDR3. In DNA, the CDR3 is TGTGCCAGCAGCCAAGACTCGGGCTCCCAAGAGACCCAGTACTTC. It encodes CASSQDSGSQETQYF.

The rearrangement uses TRBV10-3 and TRBJ1-5; 9 bases are shared with TRBD1. This CDR3 has 17 residues. Germline assignment: CDR1 ENHRY and CDR2 SYGVKD. The J segment lost 4 bases and the V segment lost 3 bases, leaving 10 bases of the junction unmatched. CDR3 residues: CAISDPQGARSNQPQHF. The CDR3, as DNA: TGTGCCATCAGTGACCCACAGGGGGCAAGGTCAAATCAGCCCCAGCATTTT.

This chain connects TRBV10-3 to TRBJ1-2; 7 nucleotides agree with TRBD1. The germline V gene encodes CDR1 ENHRY and CDR2 SYGVKD. There are 14 residues in the CDR3. J gave up 5 bases and V 8 bases, and 11 bases lay outside the gene matches. The CDR3 protein is CAIGGTEKQYGYTF. The CDR3 nucleotides are TGTGCCATCGGAGGGACAGAAAAACAGTATGGCTACACCTTC.

The chain carries TRBV5-1 and TRBJ2-7; D unresolved. Trimming took off 4 bases at V and 0 bases at J, with 2 bases between the two ends. The V gene's germline CDR1 is SGHRS and CDR2 YFSETQ. CDR3 length: 11 residues. The CDR3 coding sequence is TGCGCCAGCAGCCACTCCTACGAGCAGTACTTC. Its translation: CASSHSYEQYF.

The chain uses TRBV10-1 and TRBJ2-1, with D uncertain. This CDR3 has 17 residues. From germline, CDR1 is WNHNN and CDR2 SYGVQD (reference sequence). Between the trimmed V and J ends, which lost 0 bases and 0 bases, there was a span of 12 bases. The CDR3 reads CASSESVRRSSYNEQFF. CDR3 in DNA: TGCGCCAGCAGTGAGTCGGTTCGGCGGAGCTCCTACAATGAGCAGTTCTTC.

The chain carries TRBV18 and TRBJ2-2; TRBD1 agrees at 10 bases. Germline V lookup: CDR1 KGHSH, CDR2 LQKENI. The CDR3 contains 16 residues. Trimming removed 2 bases from V and 4 bases from J; junction bases left unmatched: 4. CDR3 DNA: TGTGCCAGCTCACCAGCCGGGACAGGGGCCACCGGGGAGCTGTTTTTT. As protein: CASSPAGTGATGELFF. Full variable domain (missing parts from reference TRBV18 and TRBJ2-2): NAGVMQNPRHLVRRRGQEARLRCSPMKGHSHVYWYRQLPEEGLKFMVYLQKENIIDESGMPKERFSAEFPKEGPSILRIQQVVRGDSAAYFCASSPAGTGATGELFFGEGSRLTVL.

The genes are TRBV6-5 and TRBJ2-7; no firm D call. Looked up from germline, CDR1 is MNHEY and CDR2 is SVGAGI. This CDR3 has 12 amino acids. V was pared by 6 bases and J by 0 bases, with 6 bases between. This CDR3 reads CASRPSSYEQYF. The CDR3 DNA reads TGTGCCAGCAGACCTAGCTCCTACGAGCAGTACTTC.

This chain connects TRBV4-3 to TRBJ2-2, with D perhaps TRBD1 or TRBD2 (5 bases each). The CDR3 runs to 16 residues. Germline-derived CDR1 and CDR2 are LGHNA and YSLEER. The V and J ends lost 0 bases and 5 bases respectively, with 13 bases between them. The CDR3 DNA sequence: TGCGCCAGCAGCCAAGATGATGGGTGGGGGACCGGGGAGCTGTTTTTT. Amino acids: CASSQDDGWGTGELFF.

V and J are TRBV11-2 and TRBJ1-4, with D unresolved. The V end was cut by 8 bases, the J end by 16 bases, with 14 bases between. Germline CDR1 SGHAT, CDR2 FQNNGV. This CDR3 spans 10 amino acids. CDR3 loop: CASQKTVPFF. CDR3 nucleotides: TGTGCCAGCCAAAAGACGGTCCCGTTTTTT.

The CDR3 coding sequence is TGTGCCAGCAGTGTTGACAGGAGCTCTGGAAACACCATATATTTT. Its protein product is CASSVDRSSGNTIYF. The rearrangement uses TRBV6-1 and TRBJ1-3; TRBD1 might be the D (6 bases). Trimming cost V 4 bases and J 0 bases, with 10 bases left between them. Germline V gives CDR1 MNHNS, CDR2 SASEGT. There are 15 residues in the CDR3.

The chain is built from TRBV28 and TRBJ2-1; 9 positions agree with TRBD1. Trimming at V came to 8 bases and at J to 2 bases, leaving 1 base not matched to a gene. Germline V lookup: CDR1 MDHEN, CDR2 SYDVKM. This CDR3 has 13 residues. The CDR3, as DNA: TGTGCCAGCCGGGACAGGGCCTACAATGAGCAGTTCTTC. Translation: CASRDRAYNEQFF.

This clone was counted a single time. The gene calls are TRBV11-2 and TRBJ2-7, with 7 bases that match TRBD1. Trimming at V came to 5 bases and at J to 4 bases, leaving 5 bases not matched to a gene. This CDR3 is 13 amino acids long. The V gene's germline CDR1 is SGHAT and CDR2 FQNNGV. CDR3 in amino acids: CASSARDSYEQYF. The CDR3 coding sequence is TGTGCCAGCAGCGCCCGGGACAGTTACGAGCAGTACTTC.

Concerning this clone: Its ends do not fully match the called genes, so a read error is possible. The chain carries TRBV5-6 and TRBJ1-2; TRBD1 might be the D (6 bases). The CDR3 runs to 13 residues. CDR1 SGHDT and CDR2 YYEEEE come from the germline V gene. The CDR3 region has the DNA TGTGCCAGCACCTTGGACAGTAGCTATGGCTACACCTTC. It encodes CASTLDSSYGYTF.

The chain carries TRBV9 and TRBJ2-5, with 7 bases identical to TRBD1. Germline lookup yields CDR1 SGDLS and CDR2 YYNGEE. CDR3 size: 14 residues. The V and J ends lost 3 bases and 3 bases, in that order; junction bases with no gene match: 5. The chain's CDR3 is CASSATGEKETQYF. The CDR3 bases are TGTGCCAGCAGCGCAACAGGGGAAAAAGAGACCCAGTACTTC. Complete variable domain (other parts from reference TRBV9 and TRBJ2-5): DSGVTQTPKHLITATGQRVTLRCSPRSGDLSVYWYQQSLDQGLQFLIQYYNGEERAKGNILERFSAQQFPDLHSELNLSSLELGDSALYFCASSATGEKETQYFGPGTRLLVL.

The CDR3 spells CASRGTGGYEQYF. For the CDR3, the DNA is TGTGCCAGCAGAGGGACAGGGGGATACGAGCAGTACTTC. The chain links TRBV7-9 to TRBJ2-7; TRBD1 matches 11 bases. V shed 6 bases and J 4 bases; nucleotides not matched to a gene: 2. The CDR3 is 13 amino acids. Germline CDR1 and CDR2: SEHNR and FQNEAQ (reference sequence).

Of note for this clone: Other nucleotide sequences in the sample specify the same CDR3. The V gene is TRBV27, the J gene TRBJ2-7; no definite D call. The germline V and J ends were trimmed by 3 bases and 2 bases, with 8 bases remaining between them. CDR3 length: 13 amino acids. CDR1 and CDR2 from the germline V gene are MNHEY and SMNVEV (reference sequence). CDR3 nucleotides: TGTGCCAGCAGTTTGGGCAGGACCTACGAGCAGTACTTC. Protein product: CASSLGRTYEQYF.

The CDR3 nucleotides read TGTGCCAGCAGCGTAGCTACATCGGGGACCAATTGGAATGAGCAGTTCTTC. Translating gives CASSVATSGTNWNEQFF. This chain joins TRBV9 and TRBJ2-1; D tentatively fits TRBD1 or TRBD2 (5 bases each). Germline V gene lookup returns CDR1 SGDLS and CDR2 YYNGEE. The CDR3 has 17 amino acids. The V gene lost 0 bases and the J gene lost 7 bases, with 20 bases spanning the gap.

The chain employs TRBV28 and TRBJ2-3, with unresolved D. The V gene's germline CDR1 is MDHEN and CDR2 SYDVKM. The germline V and J ends were trimmed by 3 bases and 3 bases, with 10 bases remaining between them. The CDR3 sequence is 14 residues long. CDR3 nucleotides: TGTGCCAGCAGTTTCGGGCAGCTTACAGATACGCAGTATTTT. It translates to CASSFGQLTDTQYF.